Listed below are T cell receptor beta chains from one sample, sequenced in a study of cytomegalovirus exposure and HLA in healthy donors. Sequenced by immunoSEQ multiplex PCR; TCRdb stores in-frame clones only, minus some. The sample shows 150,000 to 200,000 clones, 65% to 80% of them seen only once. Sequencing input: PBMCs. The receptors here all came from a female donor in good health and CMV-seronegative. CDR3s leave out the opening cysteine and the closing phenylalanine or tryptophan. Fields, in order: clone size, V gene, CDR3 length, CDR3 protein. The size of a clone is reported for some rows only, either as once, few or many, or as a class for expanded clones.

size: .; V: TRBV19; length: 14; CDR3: ASQDSHVITNEKLF
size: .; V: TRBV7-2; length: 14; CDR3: ASSPWGQGNLYEQY
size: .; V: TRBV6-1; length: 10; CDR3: ASSNRAVGYT
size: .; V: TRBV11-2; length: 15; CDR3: ASSSRLAGGVVGELF
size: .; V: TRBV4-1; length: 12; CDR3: ASSPTGLSGELF
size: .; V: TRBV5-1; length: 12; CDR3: ASSSQGAGTEAF
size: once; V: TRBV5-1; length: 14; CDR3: ASTPMTGGSVDTQY
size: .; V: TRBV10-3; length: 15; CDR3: AISESKRTTSTDTQY
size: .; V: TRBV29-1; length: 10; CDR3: SVDRGGTEAF
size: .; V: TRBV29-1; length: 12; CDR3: SVGQGASGNTIY
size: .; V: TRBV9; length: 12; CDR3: ASSAGDSLNTIY
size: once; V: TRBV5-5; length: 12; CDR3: ASSSGTGGMTQY
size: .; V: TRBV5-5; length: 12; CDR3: ASSSGNLNYGYT
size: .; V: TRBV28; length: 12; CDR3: AIAGTTLNTEAF
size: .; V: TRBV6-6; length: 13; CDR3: ASSYSGGRNTEAF
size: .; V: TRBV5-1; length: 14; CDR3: ASSLSGQGIVGTQY